The T cell receptor (beta chain) under discussion was sequenced for a study of blood T cell repertoires in COVID-19. The wider study: COVID-19 samples from acute and convalescent phases originated in the United States, Italy and Spain. PBMCs, B-cell-depleted T cells, or T cells provided the cDNA or gDNA that made up the material.

Followed longitudinally, the Seattle patients had been enrolled during active infection. As processed by the authors: Reference gene primer amplification in the assay estimated nucleated cell counts. The repertoire was sequenced with immunoSEQ multiplex PCR; TCRdb's copy has only in-frame clones and lacks some. V and J calls plus clone size are reproduced from that table; the DNA served to infer D and trimming. This table holds 65,000 or so clones, over 80% found once. The TCR originated in a man aged 25 to 40 with COVID-19, enrolled during active disease. Source material: peripheral blood.

The CDR3 here is CASSLSLGRGYNEQFF. The CDR3, as DNA: TGTGCCAGCAGCTTGTCCCTCGGACGGGGCTACAATGAGCAGTTCTTC. The rearrangement joins TRBV5-6 to TRBJ2-1, with a weak D call TRBD2 (5 bases). CDR1 and CDR2 (germline): SGHDT, YYEEEE. The CDR3 is made up of 16 amino acids. With 1 base removed from V and 3 bases from J, the gap between germline ends came to 14 bases.